The clone carrying this TCR beta chain was observed a few times. Its antigen is not identified. The CDR3 loop spans 14 amino acids. CDR1 and CDR2 (germline): LNHDA, SQIVND (reference sequence). V lost 7 bases, J lost 4 bases, and 5 bases stayed unmatched. Amplification yielded TCR beta CDR3 regions, with RNA transcripts as the source. A first-round RT-PCR of the TCR CDR3 used the HTBI primer set. From the multiplex PCR reads, TCRdb called clonotypes with MiXCR, one entry per CDR3 protein. The sample has roughly 740,000 distinct CDR3 sequences, approximately 16% seen once. This sample was taken from a study of T cells in Graves' hyperthyroidism and ophthalmopathy. General study findings and limits: Ophthalmopathy could be told apart from stable hyperthyroidism with a 13 V-J model. Expanded thyroid clonotypes (above 0.001) were mostly also found in blood.

Those patients with uncontrolled infection, other autoimmune disease, pregnancy or lactation were excluded. What was sequenced was blood. The TCR comes from a man aged 18 to 29 with Graves' hyperthyroidism. The chain has TRBV19 and TRBJ2-2; TRBD1 matches at 8 bases. The CDR3 loop reads CASKAQGGTGELFF. In DNA, the CDR3 is TGTGCCAGTAAAGCACAGGGGGGCACCGGGGAGCTGTTTTTT.